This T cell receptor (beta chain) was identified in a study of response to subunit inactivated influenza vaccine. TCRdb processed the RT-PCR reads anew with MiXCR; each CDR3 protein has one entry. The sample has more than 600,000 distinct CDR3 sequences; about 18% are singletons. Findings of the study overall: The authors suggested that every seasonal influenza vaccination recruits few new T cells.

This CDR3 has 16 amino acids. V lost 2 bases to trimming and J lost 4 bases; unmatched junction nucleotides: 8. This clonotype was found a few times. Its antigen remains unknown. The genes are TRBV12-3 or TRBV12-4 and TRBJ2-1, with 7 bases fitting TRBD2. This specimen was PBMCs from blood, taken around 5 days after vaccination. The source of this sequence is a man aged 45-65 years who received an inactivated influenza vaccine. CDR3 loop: CASSLMGGRKYNEQFF. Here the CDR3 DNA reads TGTGCCAGCAGTTTAATGGGGGGGAGGAAATACAATGAGCAGTTCTTC.